This T cell receptor beta chain was observed in a study of spatial heterogeneity in lung cancer. MiXCR, applied by TCRdb to the 5' RACE reads, yields one record per CDR3 protein. The data show under 100,000 distinct CDR3 sequences, with approximately 8.6% seen just once and about 7.1% held by the top ten. This CDR3 contains 13 residues. Per the germline V gene, CDR1 is SQVTM and CDR2 is ANQGSEA. V lost 0 bases, J lost 11 bases, and 16 bases lay in between. Indicated time point: sample taken at primary tumor resection. Tumor, nontumor lung or frozen PBMC supplied whole RNA that was sequenced unsorted. At least ten counts were recorded for this clonotype.

The sequence came from a male donor with early-stage non-small cell lung cancer. The chain joins TRBV29-1 to TRBJ1-1, with a possible D match to TRBD1 (5 bases). The source was PBMCs, collected at surgery. CDR3 in DNA: TGCAGCGTTGAAGATCCGGACAAATCGAAGGCTTTCTTT. It yields the protein CSVEDPDKSKAFF.